This entry describes one T cell receptor (beta chain). In the original analysis: The assay estimated nucleated cells by amplifying reference gene primers. Profiling relied on immunoSEQ multiplex PCR, and the TCRdb table lists in-frame clones only, not all of them. That table gives V, J and clone size, and the DNA gave D and trimming. The data show 120,000 or so clones, with about 90% seen just once and almost 30% held by the top ten. The germline V gene encodes CDR1 SGHNT and CDR2 YENEEA. V was shortened by 1 base and J by 0 bases, with 14 bases between the two germline ends. The CDR3 has 17 residues. This sample was included in a study of blood T cell repertoires in COVID-19.

The TCR comes from a woman in her seventies with acute or convalescent COVID-19. The sample was peripheral blood. The V and J genes are TRBV11-3 and TRBJ2-3; D uncertain. The CDR3 DNA reads TGTGCCAGCAGCTTAGGTTCTAGGTATGCAAGCACAGATACGCAGTATTTT. Translating it yields CASSLGSRYASTDTQYF.